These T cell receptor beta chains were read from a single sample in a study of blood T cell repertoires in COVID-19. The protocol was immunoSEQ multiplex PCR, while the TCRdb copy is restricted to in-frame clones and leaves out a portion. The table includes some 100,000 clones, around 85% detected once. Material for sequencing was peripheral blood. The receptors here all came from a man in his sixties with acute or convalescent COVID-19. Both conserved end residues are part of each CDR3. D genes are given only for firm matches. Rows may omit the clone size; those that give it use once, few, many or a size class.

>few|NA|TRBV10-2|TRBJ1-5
CASSVGGSNQPQHF
TGCGCCAGCAGTGTCGGCGGCAGCAATCAGCCCCAGCATTTT
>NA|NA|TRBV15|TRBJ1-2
CATGDIALNYGYTF
TGTGCCACCGGCGACATCGCCCTTAACTATGGCTACACCTTC
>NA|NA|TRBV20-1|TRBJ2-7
CSASPGEIGYEQYF
TGCAGTGCTAGTCCGGGGGAGATCGGATACGAGCAGTACTTC
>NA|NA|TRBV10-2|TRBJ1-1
CASSDPGHINTEAFF
TGCGCCAGCAGTGATCCGGGACATATAAACACTGAAGCTTTCTTT
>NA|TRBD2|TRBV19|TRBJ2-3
CASSPRLAVRDTQYF
TGTGCCAGTAGTCCGAGACTAGCGGTACGGGATACGCAGTATTTT
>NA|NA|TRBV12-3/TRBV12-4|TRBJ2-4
CASSLPPGYIQYF
TGTGCCAGCAGTTTACCCCCCGGGTACATTCAGTACTTC
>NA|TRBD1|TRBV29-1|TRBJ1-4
CSALPTGSEKLFF
TGCAGCGCCCTACCGACAGGGTCTGAAAAACTGTTTTTT
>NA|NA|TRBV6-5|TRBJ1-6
CASSYNPRNLNSPLHF
TGTGCCAGCAGTTACAATCCTAGAAACTTGAATTCACCCCTCCACTTT
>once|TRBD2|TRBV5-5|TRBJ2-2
CASSLSGGRVAGELFF
TGTGCCAGCAGCTTGTCGGGAGGGAGGGTCGCCGGGGAGCTGTTTTTT
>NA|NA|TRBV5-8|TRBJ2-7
CASRGGLYKF
TGTGCCAGCAGGGGGGGACTCTATAAATTC
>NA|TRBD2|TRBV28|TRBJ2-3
CASRLPRTSGGNTQYF
TGTGCCAGCAGGCTACCAAGGACTAGCGGGGGGAATACGCAGTATTTT
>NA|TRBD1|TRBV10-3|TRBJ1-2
CAISEFRGLTF
TGTGCCATCAGTGAGTTCAGGGGGCTAACCTTC
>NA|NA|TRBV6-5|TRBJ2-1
CASSRGQRHEQFF
TGTGCCAGCAGTCGCGGACAGCGACATGAGCAGTTCTTC
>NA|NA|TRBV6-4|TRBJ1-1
CASSPRGGDTEAFF
TGTGCCAGCAGTCCTCGGGGAGGGGACACTGAAGCTTTCTTT
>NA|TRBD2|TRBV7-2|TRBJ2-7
CASSSLGLAGGYEQYF
TGTGCCAGCAGCTCACTCGGACTAGCGGGAGGTTACGAGCAGTACTTC
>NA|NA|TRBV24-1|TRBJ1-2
CATSSGKPISYTF
TGTGCCACCAGTTCCGGGAAACCTATAAGCTACACCTTC
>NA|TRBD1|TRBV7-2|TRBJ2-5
CASSLAMTGGNRETQYF
TGTGCCAGCAGCTTAGCAATGACAGGGGGTAATCGGGAGACCCAGTACTTC